The clone carrying this T cell receptor (beta chain) was detected only once. Its matching antigen is unknown. This record comes from a study of persistence of HIV-infected CD4 T cells. Study-level findings and limits: Compared with CD3/CD28-stimulated cells, CMV- and Gag-responding cells showed lower TCRbeta richness. Degenerate expanded CDR3beta sequences were enriched among CMV- and Gag-responding cells.

The immunoSEQ assay was version 4, run in survey mode. Genomic DNA was diluted to 10 ng/uL, up to roughly 1 ug per sample. Sequencing used immunoSEQ multiplex PCR; TCRdb keeps in-frame clones, though not all of them. Found here are about 45,000 clones, roughly nine tenths of them singletons; the top ten hold roughly 1.8%. Trimming shortened V by 0 bases and J by 0 bases, and 9 bases separated the two germline ends. The CDR3 is 16 amino acids. CDR1 is SGHRS, CDR2 YFSETQ, per germline. Cells were stimulated nonspecifically with anti-CD3/anti-CD28 magnetic beads. CD4+ T cells upregulating both CD40 ligand and CD69 were sorted as responding cells. Adults with HIV-1 started suppressive ART while chronically infected.

This clonotype was sampled from an adult man with HIV who was CMV-seropositive. The sequencing here drew on CD4+ T cells sorted from PBMCs after roughly 18-hour stimulation, taken from a patient who received antiretroviral therapy. The chain carries TRBV5-1 and TRBJ1-4; D unresolved. CDR3 protein: CASSLAIGATNEKLFF. Here the CDR3 DNA reads TGCGCCAGCAGCTTGGCCATCGGGGCAACTAATGAAAAACTGTTTTTT.